This is a list of T cell receptor beta chains from one sample in a study of shared T cell receptors in the human thymus. Method: immunoSEQ multiplex PCR; TCRdb's copy keeps in-frame clones and lacks some. The table lists hundreds of thousands of clones, around 87% of them singletons. The same sample was also studied in work on human thymus T cells.

Sequenced sample: thymocytes. All receptors derive from a boy under two years old with a congenital heart defect. Both conserved end residues are part of each CDR3. D genes are given only for firm matches. The size of a clone is reported for some rows only, either as once, few or many, or as a class for expanded clones.

clone_size d_call j_call cdr3_length v_call cdr3_nt cdr3_aa
NA NA TRBJ1-1 13 TRBV5-1 TGCGCCAGCAGCTTGGAGCCGAACACTGAAGCTTTCTTT CASSLEPNTEAFF
once NA TRBJ2-1 17 TRBV7-3 TGTGCCAGCAGCAAAGACCCACGGGGGAGCTCCTACAATGAGCAGTTCTTC CASSKDPRGSSYNEQFF
NA NA TRBJ2-7 15 TRBV28 TGTGCCAGCAGTGTTCAGGGGAATGGGTCCGGCGAGCAGTACTTC CASSVQGNGSGEQYF
NA TRBD2 TRBJ2-5 17 TRBV6-1 TGTGCCAGCAGTGAAGAGACTGGGGGAGCGGGGGAAGAGACCCAGTACTTC CASSEETGGAGEETQYF
NA TRBD1 TRBJ1-3 16 TRBV28 TGTGCCAGCAGTTGCTCGGACAGGACCTCTGGAAACACCATATATTTT CASSCSDRTSGNTIYF
NA NA TRBJ1-2 17 TRBV4-2 TGTGCCAGCAGCCAAGAAGGACAGTCACCAAGGTACTATGGCTACACCTTC CASSQEGQSPRYYGYTF
once NA TRBJ2-2 14 TRBV5-1 TGCGCCAGCAGCTTTTCAGGGGTGACCGGGGAGCTGTTTTTT CASSFSGVTGELFF
NA TRBD1 TRBJ1-1 14 TRBV30 TGTGCCTGGAGGTTAATAGGACAGGGCGGAGAAGCTTTCTTT CAWRLIGQGGEAFF
NA TRBD1 TRBJ1-2 13 TRBV18 TGTGCCAGCTCACAGGAGACAGGGCTAGGCTACACCTTC CASSQETGLGYTF
NA NA TRBJ2-5 14 TRBV30 TGTGCCTGGAGTGAGAGGAGTGAAAGGGAGACCCAGTACTTC CAWSERSERETQYF
NA NA TRBJ2-5 12 TRBV29-1 TGCAGCGTTTCCGGGGGGCGGGGGACCCAGTACTTC CSVSGGRGTQYF
few NA TRBJ2-1 15 TRBV5-1 TGCGCCAGCAGCATGGGAGCCCCCATTGAGAATGAGCAGTTCTTC CASSMGAPIENEQFF
NA TRBD2 TRBJ2-3 14 TRBV7-8 TGTGCCGTACAAATAGCGGGAGGCACAGATACGCAGTATTTT CAVQIAGGTDTQYF
NA TRBD2 TRBJ2-3 17 TRBV10-3 TGTGCCATCAGTGCCGTTAGCGGGAGCTTGAAAACAGATACGCAGTATTTT CAISAVSGSLKTDTQYF
NA NA TRBJ2-7 15 TRBV6-5 TGTGCCAGCTCCGAAAACGGGGGGCCTACCTACGAGCAGTACTTC CASSENGGPTYEQYF
NA NA TRBJ1-5 14 TRBV28 TGTGCCAGCAGCCAAACCCCAGTAAATCAGCCCCAGCATTTT CASSQTPVNQPQHF
NA NA TRBJ2-1 15 TRBV5-1 TGCGCCAGCAGGCCCAGTCGGGAGCGTGGAAATGAGCAGTTCTTC CASRPSRERGNEQFF
NA NA TRBJ2-7 10 TRBV7-9 TGTGCCAGCGGGGGGTCCGAGCAGTACTTC CASGGSEQYF
NA TRBD2 TRBJ2-7 17 TRBV2 TGTGCCAGCAGTGAAAAGCTAACTAGCGGCATTAACTACGAGCAGTACTTC CASSEKLTSGINYEQYF
NA NA TRBJ1-6 15 TRBV6-5 TGTGCCAGCAGGAAAAACAGAGACTATAATTCACCCCTCCACTTT CASRKNRDYNSPLHF
few NA TRBJ2-1 15 TRBV28 TGTGCCAGCAGGGCGACTAGTATACTAACTAATGAGCAGTTCTTC CASRATSILTNEQFF
NA NA TRBJ2-7 15 TRBV4-2 TGTGCCAGCAGCCCTGGGGCGTCGAGCTCCTACGAGCAGTACTTC CASSPGASSSYEQYF
NA TRBD1 TRBJ2-7 14 TRBV7-9 TGTGCCAGCAGTGCGGGACAGGGCGGCTACGAGCAGTACTTC CASSAGQGGYEQYF
NA NA TRBJ1-5 16 TRBV7-2 TGTGCCAGCAGCTCTCTAGGGGATGCTCGGGATCAGCCCCAGCATTTT CASSSLGDARDQPQHF
once NA TRBJ1-2 15 TRBV5-4 TGTGCCAGCAGCTCCCCGACCCACCGGGTTGGGGGCTACACCTTC CASSSPTHRVGGYTF
NA TRBD1 TRBJ1-1 15 TRBV11-3 TGTGCCAGCAGCGAAGGGACAGGGGGCTGGGGTGAAGCTTTCTTT CASSEGTGGWGEAFF
NA TRBD1 TRBJ2-5 17 TRBV4-3 TGCGCCAGCAGCCAAGTGCGACAGGGGGATTGCAGGGAGACCCAGTACTTC CASSQVRQGDCRETQYF
NA TRBD1 TRBJ1-2 13 TRBV30 TGTGCCTGGATTACAGGGGGCGCCGGTGGCTACACCTTC CAWITGGAGGYTF
NA NA TRBJ2-7 17 TRBV4-3 TGCGCCAGCAGCCAAGCCCGGACAGAACTCCTCTCCTACGAGCAGTACTTC CASSQARTELLSYEQYF
few NA TRBJ1-4 18 TRBV10-1 TGCGCCAGCAGTGTCGGGGGGAACAGAAGGGAAACTAATGAAAAACTGTTTTTT CASSVGGNRRETNEKLFF
NA TRBD2 TRBJ2-5 18 TRBV30 TGTGCCTGGAGTGTACCCTGGACTAGCGGGAGGACCAAAGAGACCCAGTACTTC CAWSVPWTSGRTKETQYF
NA TRBD1 TRBJ1-5 17 TRBV10-3 TGTGCCATCGGTGGCGGGGACAGTGAAGGTGGTGATCAGCCCCAGCATTTT CAIGGGDSEGGDQPQHF
NA NA TRBJ2-6 16 TRBV27 TGTGCCAGCAGTTTAGCGGGGAACTCTGGGGCCAACGTCCTGACTTTC CASSLAGNSGANVLTF
NA TRBD1 TRBJ2-1 15 TRBV6-5 TGTGCCAGCAGCAACTCCGCCTTTTCAGGGGGTGAGCAGTTCTTC CASSNSAFSGGEQFF
NA TRBD1 TRBJ2-1 16 TRBV10-2 TGCGCCAGCACCCCACGTTTGCAGGGGGCTTTCAATGAGCAGTTCTTC CASTPRLQGAFNEQFF
NA TRBD1 TRBJ1-5 18 TRBV28 TGTGCCAGCAGCTACCCCGGGACAGGGGGTTACGGCAATCAGCCCCAGCATTTT CASSYPGTGGYGNQPQHF
NA NA TRBJ2-5 13 TRBV7-3 TGTGCCAGCAGCTCTCTAGAAGGAGAGACCCAGTACTTC CASSSLEGETQYF
few NA TRBJ2-5 15 TRBV2 TGTGCCAGCAGTGAACTCGGTACAGTACAAGAGACCCAGTACTTC CASSELGTVQETQYF
NA TRBD1 TRBJ2-2 17 TRBV5-1 TGCGCCAGCAGCTTGGTCCGGGACAGGGGGTCGGCCGGGGAGCTGTTTTTT CASSLVRDRGSAGELFF
NA NA TRBJ2-1 16 TRBV10-3 TGTGCCATCAGTGAGTCTCGGGTTAGCTCCTACAATGAGCAGTTCTTC CAISESRVSSYNEQFF
NA NA TRBJ1-6 17 TRBV7-2 TGTGCCAGCAGCTTAAAAAGGGGGAGAGGATATAATTCACCCCTCCACTTT CASSLKRGRGYNSPLHF
NA TRBD1 TRBJ2-7 14 TRBV28 TGTGCCAGCAGTTTAGTGACAGGGGGCTACGAGCAGTACTTC CASSLVTGGYEQYF
once NA TRBJ1-5 13 TRBV6-4 TGTGCCAGCAGTTCAGGGGCCAATCAGCCCCAGCATTTT CASSSGANQPQHF
NA TRBD2 TRBJ2-7 15 TRBV5-1 TGCGCCAGCAGCTGTGTCCCGGGAGGTTCCTACGAGCAGTACTTC CASSCVPGGSYEQYF
few NA TRBJ2-7 11 TRBV18 TGTGCCAGCTCAAAGGGGTACGAGCAGTACTTC CASSKGYEQYF
NA TRBD2 TRBJ2-1 14 TRBV4-1 TGCGCCAGCAGCCCACTAGCGGGGGGGCCTGAGCAGTTCTTC CASSPLAGGPEQFF
NA TRBD1 TRBJ2-7 17 TRBV28 TGTGCCAGCAGTTTAAATCCCGTCAGGGGGCCCCCCTACGAGCAGTACTTC CASSLNPVRGPPYEQYF
NA TRBD2 TRBJ2-3 15 TRBV10-3 TGTGCCATCAGTGAGGACGGGAGGGAGGCAGATACGCAGTATTTT CAISEDGREADTQYF
NA TRBD2 TRBJ2-1 15 TRBV7-2 TGTGCCAGCAGCTCTAAGCGGGGGCTAGGGAATGAGCAGTTCTTC CASSSKRGLGNEQFF
NA TRBD2 TRBJ2-3 16 TRBV28 TGTGCCAGCAGTTTACCTAGCGGGGGGAAGGAAGATACGCAGTATTTT CASSLPSGGKEDTQYF
NA NA TRBJ1-5 17 TRBV19 TGTGCCAGTACCCCCCACCCCCGGGCCGATGGACACCAGCCCCAGCATTTT CASTPHPRADGHQPQHF
NA NA TRBJ1-1 14 TRBV7-2 TGTGCCAGCAGCTTCTCTCCCCAGGGCACTGAAGCTTTCTTT CASSFSPQGTEAFF
once NA TRBJ2-2 16 TRBV5-6 TGTGCCAGCAGCTGGGAGGTGGGGAGGAACACCGGGGAGCTGTTTTTT CASSWEVGRNTGELFF
NA NA TRBJ2-7 14 TRBV10-3 TGTGCCATCGGGTCGGAACAGGGATCCTACGAGCAGTACTTC CAIGSEQGSYEQYF